A selection of T cell receptor beta chains follows, all from one sample in a study of early stage breast cancer tumors. TCRdb's copy holds only in-frame clones and misses some; the assay was immunoSEQ multiplex PCR. The sample gives about 36,000 clones, under 80% of which show up once; roughly 7% is in the top ten. Sequencing was performed on blood. These receptors were obtained from a person between 60 and 70 years old with breast cancer. The CDR3 runs from the conserved cysteine through the conserved F or W. The D gene is left open where the match is weak. For some rows the clone size is stated as once, few or many, or as a class when expanded; others skip it.

CDR3 DNA: TGCGCCAGCAGCCAAGGAGGGGTGACCTATGGCTACACCTTC
CDR3 protein: CASSQGGVTYGYTF
D gene: -
clone size: -
J gene: TRBJ1-2
V gene: TRBV4-1

CDR3 DNA: TGCGCCAGCAGCTTGGGGGCAGAGTACAATGAGCAGTTCTTC
CDR3 protein: CASSLGAEYNEQFF
D gene: -
clone size: large
J gene: TRBJ2-1
V gene: TRBV5-1

CDR3 DNA: TGCAGCGTTAGAACAATGGGTGGCTACACCTTC
CDR3 protein: CSVRTMGGYTF
D gene: -
clone size: -
J gene: TRBJ1-2
V gene: TRBV29-1

CDR3 DNA: TGTGCCAGCAGCCTCCTCCCGGCCACTGAAGCTTTCTTT
CDR3 protein: CASSLLPATEAFF
D gene: -
clone size: -
J gene: TRBJ1-1
V gene: TRBV14

CDR3 DNA: TGTGCCAGCAGCCAGTTCTACGAGCAGTACTTC
CDR3 protein: CASSQFYEQYF
D gene: -
clone size: -
J gene: TRBJ2-7
V gene: TRBV11-2

CDR3 DNA: TGTGCCAGCAGGAGACAGACGTTCACAGATACGCAGTATTTT
CDR3 protein: CASRRQTFTDTQYF
D gene: -
clone size: -
J gene: TRBJ2-3
V gene: TRBV2

CDR3 DNA: TGTGCCAGCAGTCAACACGGGACAGGGAGTCAGGGCATTCAGTACTTC
CDR3 protein: CASSQHGTGSQGIQYF
D gene: TRBD1
clone size: -
J gene: TRBJ2-4
V gene: TRBV28

CDR3 DNA: TGTGCCAGTAAACAAATCGGGGGTCAGAACACCGGGGAGCTGTTTTTT
CDR3 protein: CASKQIGGQNTGELFF
D gene: -
clone size: -
J gene: TRBJ2-2
V gene: TRBV19

CDR3 DNA: TGTGCCAGCAGTGACAGGGGGCAAAAGAACACCGGGGAGCTGTTTTTT
CDR3 protein: CASSDRGQKNTGELFF
D gene: TRBD1
clone size: once
J gene: TRBJ2-2
V gene: TRBV2

CDR3 DNA: TGCGCCAGCAGCCCCAGTTTAGCGGAGACCTACGAGCAGTACTTC
CDR3 protein: CASSPSLAETYEQYF
D gene: -
clone size: -
J gene: TRBJ2-7
V gene: TRBV4-1

CDR3 DNA: TGTGCCAGCAGCGTGGGGGCAGGGACCTACGAGCAGTACTTC
CDR3 protein: CASSVGAGTYEQYF
D gene: -
clone size: -
J gene: TRBJ2-7
V gene: TRBV9

CDR3 DNA: TGTGCCAGCAGCTCTGCGGGGAAAGAGACCCAGTACTTC
CDR3 protein: CASSSAGKETQYF
D gene: -
clone size: -
J gene: TRBJ2-5
V gene: TRBV7-2

CDR3 DNA: TGTGCCAGCATCCCCGGGGGGGGCACCGGGGAGCTGTTTTTT
CDR3 protein: CASIPGGGTGELFF
D gene: TRBD2
clone size: -
J gene: TRBJ2-2
V gene: TRBV7-6